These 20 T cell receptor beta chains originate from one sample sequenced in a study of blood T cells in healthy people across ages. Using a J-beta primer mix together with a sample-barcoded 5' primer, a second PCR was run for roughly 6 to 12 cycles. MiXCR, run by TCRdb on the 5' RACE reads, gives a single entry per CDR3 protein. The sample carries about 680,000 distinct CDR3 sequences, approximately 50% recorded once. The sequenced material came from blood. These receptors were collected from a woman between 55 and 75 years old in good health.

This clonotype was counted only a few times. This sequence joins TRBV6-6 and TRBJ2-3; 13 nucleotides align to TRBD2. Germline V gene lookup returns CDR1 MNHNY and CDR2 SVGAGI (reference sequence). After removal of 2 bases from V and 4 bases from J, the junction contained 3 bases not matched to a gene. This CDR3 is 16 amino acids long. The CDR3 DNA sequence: TGTGCCAGCAGTTACCGACTAGCGGGAGGTTCAGATACGCAGTATTTT. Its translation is CASSYRLAGGSDTQYF.

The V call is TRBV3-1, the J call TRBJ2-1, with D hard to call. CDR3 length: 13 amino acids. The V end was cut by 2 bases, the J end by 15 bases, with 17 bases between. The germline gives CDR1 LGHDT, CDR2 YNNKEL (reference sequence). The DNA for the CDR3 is TGTGCCAGCAGCCAAAGAATGGGATCTCAGCTGTTCTTC. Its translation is CASSQRMGSQLFF.

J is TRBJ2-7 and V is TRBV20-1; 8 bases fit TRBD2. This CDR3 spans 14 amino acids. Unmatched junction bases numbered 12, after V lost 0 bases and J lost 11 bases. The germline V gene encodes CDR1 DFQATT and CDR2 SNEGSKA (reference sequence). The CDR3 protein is CSARDAGTRSLEYF. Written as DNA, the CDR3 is TGCAGTGCTAGAGATGCCGGGACTAGAAGTTTGGAGTACTTC.

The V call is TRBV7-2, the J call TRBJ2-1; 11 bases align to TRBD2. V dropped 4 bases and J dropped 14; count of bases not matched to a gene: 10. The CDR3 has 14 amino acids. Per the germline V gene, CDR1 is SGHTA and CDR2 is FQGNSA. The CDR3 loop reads CASSYELAGVDEFF. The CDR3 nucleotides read TGTGCCAGCAGCTATGAACTAGCGGGAGTCGACGAGTTCTTC.

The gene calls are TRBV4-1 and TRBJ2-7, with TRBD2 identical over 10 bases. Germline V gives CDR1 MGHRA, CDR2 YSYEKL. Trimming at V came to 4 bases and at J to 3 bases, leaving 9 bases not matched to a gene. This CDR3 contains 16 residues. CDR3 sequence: CASSPNPSGSLYEQYF. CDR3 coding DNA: TGCGCCAGCAGCCCGAATCCTAGCGGGAGCCTCTACGAGCAGTACTTC.

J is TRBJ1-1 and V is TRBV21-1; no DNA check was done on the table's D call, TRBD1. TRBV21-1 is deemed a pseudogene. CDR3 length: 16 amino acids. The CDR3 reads CASSIPGGTGDTEAFF. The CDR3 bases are TGTGCCAGCAGCATCCCGGGGGGGACAGGGGACACTGAAGCTTTCTTT.

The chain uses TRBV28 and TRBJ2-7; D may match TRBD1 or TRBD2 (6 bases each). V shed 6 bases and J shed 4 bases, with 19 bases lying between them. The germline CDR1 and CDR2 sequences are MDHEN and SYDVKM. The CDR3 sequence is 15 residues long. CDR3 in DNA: TGTGCCAGCAGCCTAGGGGGGACGGCCGTGTACGAGCAGTACTTC. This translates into CASSLGGTAVYEQYF. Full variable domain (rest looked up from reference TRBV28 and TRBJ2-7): DVKVTQSSRYLVKRTGEKVFLECVQDMDHENMFWYRQDPGLGLRLIYFSYDVKMKEKGDIPEGYSVSREKKERFSLILESASTNQTSMYLCASSLGGTAVYEQYFGPGTRLTVT.

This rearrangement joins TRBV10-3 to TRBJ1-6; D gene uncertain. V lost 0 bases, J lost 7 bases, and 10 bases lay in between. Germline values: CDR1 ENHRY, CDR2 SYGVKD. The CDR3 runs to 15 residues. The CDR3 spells CAISESKGRNSPLHF. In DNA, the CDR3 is TGTGCCATCAGTGAGTCTAAGGGAAGAAATTCACCCCTCCACTTT.

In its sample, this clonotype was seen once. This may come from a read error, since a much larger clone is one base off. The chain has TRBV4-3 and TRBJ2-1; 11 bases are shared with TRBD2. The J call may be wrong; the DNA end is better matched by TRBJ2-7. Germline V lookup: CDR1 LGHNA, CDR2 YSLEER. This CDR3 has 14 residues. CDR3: CASSRLAGYNEQYF. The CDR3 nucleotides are TGCGCCAGCAGCAGACTAGCGGGGTACAATGAGCAGTACTTC.

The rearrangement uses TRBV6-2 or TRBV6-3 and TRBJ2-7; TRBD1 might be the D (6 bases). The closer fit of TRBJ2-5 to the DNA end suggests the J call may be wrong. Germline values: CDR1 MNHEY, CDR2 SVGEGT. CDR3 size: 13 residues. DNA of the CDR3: TGTGCCAGCAGTAAACAGGGTATTGAGACCCAGTACTTC. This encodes CASSKQGIETQYF.

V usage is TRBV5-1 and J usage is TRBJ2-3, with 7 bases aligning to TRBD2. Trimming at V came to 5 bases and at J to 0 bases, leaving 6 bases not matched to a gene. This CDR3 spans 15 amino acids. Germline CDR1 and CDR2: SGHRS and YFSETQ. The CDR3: CASSWRRESTDTQYF. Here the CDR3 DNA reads TGCGCCAGCAGTTGGAGGCGGGAGAGCACAGATACGCAGTATTTT.

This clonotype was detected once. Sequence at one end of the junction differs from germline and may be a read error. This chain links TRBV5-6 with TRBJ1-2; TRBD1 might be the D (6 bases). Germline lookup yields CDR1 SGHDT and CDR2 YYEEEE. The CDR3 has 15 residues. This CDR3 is CASTKTHRDTYGNTF. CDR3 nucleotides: TGTGCCAGCACCAAAACGCACCGGGACACATATGGCAACACCTTC.

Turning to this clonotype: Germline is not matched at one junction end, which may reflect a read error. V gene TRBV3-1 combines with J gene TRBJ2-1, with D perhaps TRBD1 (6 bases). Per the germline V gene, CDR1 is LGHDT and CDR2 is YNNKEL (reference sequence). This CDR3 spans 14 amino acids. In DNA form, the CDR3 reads TGTGCCAGCAGCCAAGATCGAGGGGACAATCAGCAGTTCTTC. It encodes CASSQDRGDNQQFF.

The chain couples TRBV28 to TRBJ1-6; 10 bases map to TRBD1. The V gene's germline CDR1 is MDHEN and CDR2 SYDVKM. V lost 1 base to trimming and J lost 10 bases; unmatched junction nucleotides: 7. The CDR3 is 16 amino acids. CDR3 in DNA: TGTGCCAGCAGTTTATTCGGGACAGGGGTGGTGTCACCCCTCCACTTT. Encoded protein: CASSLFGTGVVSPLHF.

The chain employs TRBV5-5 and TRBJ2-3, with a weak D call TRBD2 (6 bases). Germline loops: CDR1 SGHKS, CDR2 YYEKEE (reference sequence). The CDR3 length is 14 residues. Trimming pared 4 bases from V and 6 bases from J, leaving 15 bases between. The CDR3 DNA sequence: TGTGCCAGCAGCCTGCCACTAGCTATCGATACGCAGTATTTT. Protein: CASSLPLAIDTQYF. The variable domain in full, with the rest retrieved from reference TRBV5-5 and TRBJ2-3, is DAGVTQSPTHLIKTRGQQVTLRCSPISGHKSVSWYQQVLGQGPQFIFQYYEKEERGRGNFPDRFSARQFPNYSSELNVNALLLGDSALYLCASSLPLAIDTQYFGPGTRLTVL.

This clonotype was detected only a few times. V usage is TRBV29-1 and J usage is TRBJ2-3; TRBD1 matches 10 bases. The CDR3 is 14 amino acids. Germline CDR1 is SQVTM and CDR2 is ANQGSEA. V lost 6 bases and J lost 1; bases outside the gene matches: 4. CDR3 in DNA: TGCAGCGTCGGGGGGACAGGGGGCACAGATACGCAGTATTTT. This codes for CSVGGTGGTDTQYF.

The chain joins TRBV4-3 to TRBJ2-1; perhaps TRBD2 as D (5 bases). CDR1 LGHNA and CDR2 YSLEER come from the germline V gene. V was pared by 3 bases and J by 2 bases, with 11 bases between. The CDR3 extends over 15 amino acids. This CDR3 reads CASSQTHGAYNEQFF. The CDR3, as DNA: TGCGCCAGCAGCCAGACCCACGGGGCCTACAATGAGCAGTTCTTC.

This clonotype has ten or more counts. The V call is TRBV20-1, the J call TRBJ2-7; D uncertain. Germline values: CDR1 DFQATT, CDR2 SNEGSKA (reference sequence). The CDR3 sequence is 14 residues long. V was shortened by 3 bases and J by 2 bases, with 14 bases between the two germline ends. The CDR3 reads CSARARDSPYEQYF. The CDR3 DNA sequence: TGCAGTGCTAGGGCCCGAGACTCCCCCTACGAGCAGTACTTC.

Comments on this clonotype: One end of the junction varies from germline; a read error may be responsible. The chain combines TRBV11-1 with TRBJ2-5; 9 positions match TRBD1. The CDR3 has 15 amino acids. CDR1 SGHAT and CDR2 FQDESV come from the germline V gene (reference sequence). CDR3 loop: CASSFPRTGEGTQYF. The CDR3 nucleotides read TGCGCCAGCAGCTTCCCCCGGACAGGGGAAGGGACCCAGTACTTC.

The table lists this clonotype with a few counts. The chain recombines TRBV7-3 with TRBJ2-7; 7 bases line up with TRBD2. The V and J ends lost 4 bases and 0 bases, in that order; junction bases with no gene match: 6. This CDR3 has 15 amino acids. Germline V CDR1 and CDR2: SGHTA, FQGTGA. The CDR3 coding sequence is TGTGCCAGCAGCTCCAAAGCGGGGCTCTCCTACGAGCAGTACTTC. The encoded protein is CASSSKAGLSYEQYF.